The rows below give T cell receptor beta chains drawn from one sample of a study of blood T cells in healthy people across ages. TCRdb re-called the 5' RACE reads with MiXCR, one entry per CDR3 protein. This sample has some 1.5 million distinct CDR3 sequences, with roughly 27% found just once. Sequencing was carried out using blood. The receptors here all came from a woman younger than 45 in good health. CDR3s include the opening cysteine and the closing phenylalanine or tryptophan. Fields, in order: V gene, J gene, CDR3 protein.

TRBV28,TRBJ1-5,CASSRVGRSPNQPQHF
TRBV7-2,TRBJ2-3,CASSLEVFSGTSTDTQYF
TRBV15,TRBJ2-7,CATSRDRWEQYF
TRBV5-5,TRBJ2-5,CASSLYEQETQYF
TRBV5-6,TRBJ1-5,CASSLGGGIDQPQHF
TRBV20-1,TRBJ2-1,CSAEGRGGNEQFF
TRBV28,TRBJ2-7,CASSLGRGRSEQYF
TRBV20-1,TRBJ1-1,CSASTGSSAEAFF
TRBV20-1,TRBJ1-1,CSASWEGTEAFF
TRBV20-1,TRBJ2-1,CSAAGGREQFF